This TCR beta chain was recovered during a study of CD8 T cells in ankylosing spondylitis. Overall study findings and caveats: A TCR beta motif of roughly 8 highly homologous variants appeared characteristic of ankylosing spondylitis blood. There was reportedly significant enrichment of clones that were disease-linked in matched ankylosing spondylitis synovial fluid.

Comments on this clonotype: Antigen: not known.

Molecular-barcoded quantitative 5'-RACE produced these TCR beta libraries. TCRdb re-analysed the 5' RACE reads in MiXCR, keeping a single row per CDR3 protein. This table has roughly 200,000 distinct CDR3 sequences, more than 25% appearing once. The germline CDR1 and CDR2 sequences are DFQATT and SNEGSKA (reference sequence). Trimming stripped 0 bases from V and 1 base from J, with 12 bases between. The CDR3 sequence is 15 residues long. The specimen sequenced was blood, either unsorted or a sorted T cell fraction (not recorded which). This clonotype originated in a male donor with ankylosing spondylitis or in good health (not recorded which). The rearrangement uses TRBV20-1 and TRBJ2-5; maybe TRBD1 (6 bases). The CDR3 DNA is TGCAGTGCTAGAGATTTGAGGACAGCCCAAGAGACCCAGTACTTC. As protein: CSARDLRTAQETQYF.